The 25 T cell receptor beta chains listed next were all sequenced from one sample in a study of post-analysis software for immune sequencing data. These TCRs' antigens remain unknown. Study-wide results and limits: About five TRBV segments, including TRBV5-6, TRBV5-1 and TRBV20-1, were more frequent in patients than controls.

cDNA libraries of TCR beta carried unique molecular identifiers. TCRdb processed the PCR reads anew with MiXCR; each CDR3 protein has one entry. The sample has around 710,000 distinct CDR3 sequences; more than 45% are singletons. Sample: blood. These receptors all stem from a girl under 18 with multiple sclerosis.

The chain employs TRBV29-1 and TRBJ2-7, with 9 bases fitting TRBD2. V dropped 6 bases and J dropped 4; count of bases not matched to a gene: 13. The germline V gene encodes CDR1 SQVTM and CDR2 ANQGSEA. The CDR3 length is 15 residues. The CDR3 coding sequence is TGCAGCGTCCGACGGGCTAGCGGGACGCTTTACGAGCAGTACTTC. Its protein product is CSVRRASGTLYEQYF.

In this sample, this clonotype turned up a few times. The CDR3 is CASSLLAGGYEQFF. In DNA form, the CDR3 reads TGTGCCAGCAGCTTGCTAGCGGGAGGGTATGAGCAGTTCTTC. V gene TRBV7-9 combines with J gene TRBJ2-1; TRBD2 matches at 12 bases. Trimming at V came to 3 bases and at J to 8 bases, leaving 2 bases not matched to a gene. From germline, CDR1 is SEHNR and CDR2 FQNEAQ (reference sequence). The CDR3 is 14 amino acids.

This rearrangement joins TRBV7-2 to TRBJ2-7; D not certain. CDR3 length: 12 amino acids. V was shortened by 1 base and J by 5 bases, with 6 bases between the two germline ends. Germline V CDR1 and CDR2: SGHTA, FQGNSA. CDR3 nucleotides: TGTGCCAGCAGCTTAGTGTCGGACGAGCAGTACTTC. Its protein is CASSLVSDEQYF.

The chain has TRBV4-3 and TRBJ1-6; weak D call: TRBD1 (6 bases). Per the germline V gene, CDR1 is LGHNA and CDR2 is YSLEER. Trimming cost V 1 base and J 7 bases, with 8 bases left between them. The CDR3 loop spans 14 amino acids. The CDR3 reads CASSQGQGNSPLHF. CDR3 sequence (DNA): TGCGCCAGCAGCCAAGGGCAGGGGAATTCACCCCTCCACTTT.

The J gene is TRBJ2-7, the V gene TRBV12-3 or TRBV12-4; TRBD1 aligns across 7 bases. The CDR3 spans 14 residues. Trimming at V came to 3 bases and at J to 3 bases, leaving 5 bases not matched to a gene. The CDR3 sequence: CASSFGRGIYEQYF. DNA for the CDR3: TGTGCCAGCAGTTTCGGCAGGGGGATCTACGAGCAGTACTTC.

The V and J genes are TRBV6-2 or TRBV6-3 and TRBJ1-1; D is perhaps TRBD1 (5 bases). V was clipped by 6 bases and J by 6 bases, with 11 bases between them. CDR1 is MNHEY and CDR2 is SVGEGT in the germline V gene. The CDR3 has 12 residues. CDR3 DNA: TGTGCCAGCAGGACGGACACTCCTGAAGCTTTCTTT. This sequence encodes CASRTDTPEAFF.

This clonotype was found a few times. The chain is built from TRBV7-9 and TRBJ1-1; no reliable D call. Germline-derived CDR1 and CDR2 are SEHNR and FQNEAQ (reference sequence). CDR3 length: 13 amino acids. V lost 5 bases, J lost 6 bases, and 13 bases lay in between. The CDR3 sequence is CASSLPGRPEAFF. CDR3 coding DNA: TGTGCCAGCAGCCTCCCGGGGAGGCCTGAAGCTTTCTTT.

The chain couples TRBV28 to TRBJ2-4; D gene uncertain. CDR1 is MDHEN and CDR2 is SYDVKM in the germline V gene. CDR3 length equals 10 residues. The ends were cut back, 6 bases at V and 12 bases at J, with 9 bases in the middle. CDR3 in amino acids: CASRLGPQYF. CDR3 nucleotides: TGTGCCAGCAGACTTGGACCTCAGTACTTC.

As DNA, the CDR3 is TGCAGCGTTGCTTTCGACACCCGACTACCGAACACTGAAGCTTTCTTT. Its protein product is CSVAFDTRLPNTEAFF. This chain connects TRBV29-1 to TRBJ1-1; no definite D call. The CDR3 covers 16 residues. Germline V gene lookup returns CDR1 SQVTM and CDR2 ANQGSEA. Deletions cut 4 bases from V and 1 base from J, with 19 bases between.

There are a few counts of this clonotype. V gene TRBV20-1 combines with J gene TRBJ2-1, with 8 bases lining up with TRBD2. This CDR3 spans 15 amino acids. CDR1 and CDR2 (germline): DFQATT, SNEGSKA (reference sequence). V dropped 6 bases and J dropped 9; count of bases not matched to a gene: 16. The CDR3 coding sequence is TGCAGTGCAGCTTCTACTAGCGGTACGATTGGTGAGCAGTTCTTC. This encodes CSAASTSGTIGEQFF.

This sequence joins TRBV27 and TRBJ2-1; 10 bases map to TRBD2. CDR3 size: 14 residues. Germline V gene sequence: CDR1 MNHEY, CDR2 SMNVEV (reference sequence). After removal of 5 bases from V and 12 bases from J, the junction contained 10 bases not matched to a gene. The DNA of the CDR3 is TGTGCCAGCAGTCCAGGACTAGCGGTATCGGCGCAGTTCTTC. It encodes CASSPGLAVSAQFF.

This clonotype showed up just a few times. The chain carries TRBV12-3 or TRBV12-4 and TRBJ2-3; TRBD2 aligns across 8 bases. This CDR3 spans 15 amino acids. The V segment lost 5 bases and the J segment 0 bases; nucleotides outside the gene matches: 4. The CDR3 spells CASSPLAGSTDTQYF. For the CDR3, the DNA is TGTGCCAGCAGTCCCCTAGCGGGTAGCACAGATACGCAGTATTTT.

This clonotype came up a few times. The genes are TRBV20-1 and TRBJ1-5; 9 positions match TRBD1. There are 15 residues in the CDR3. The germline CDR1 and CDR2 sequences are DFQATT and SNEGSKA (reference sequence). With V trimmed by 3 bases and J by 6 bases, 9 bases remained unmatched. The CDR3 here is CSARTGGGRRQPQHF. CDR3 sequence (DNA): TGCAGTGCTAGGACAGGGGGAGGACGACGTCAGCCCCAGCATTTT.

The chain is built from TRBV7-9 and TRBJ2-1; TRBD1 matches at 8 bases. This CDR3 has 15 residues. Looked up from germline, CDR1 is SEHNR and CDR2 is FQNEAQ (reference sequence). The ends lost 4 bases at V and 7 bases at J; junction bases unmatched: 9. CDR3 coding DNA: TGTGCCAGCAGCTCCCACGGAACAGGGGGAAATGAGCAGTTCTTC. Translating gives CASSSHGTGGNEQFF.

This clonotype has only a few counts. V usage is TRBV6-1 and J usage is TRBJ1-2, with unresolved D. The CDR3 extends over 9 amino acids. V was trimmed by 10 bases and J by 6 bases, leaving 6 bases between them. Germline V gene lookup returns CDR1 MNHNS and CDR2 SASEGT. The DNA for the CDR3 is TGTGCCACCGTCGATGGCTACACCTTC. This sequence encodes CATVDGYTF.

The chain is built from TRBV4-2 and TRBJ2-4, with D possibly TRBD2 on 6 matching bases. Germline lookup yields CDR1 LGHNA and CDR2 YNFKEQ. The CDR3 runs to 16 residues. Trimming took off 5 bases at V and 0 bases at J, with 14 bases between the two ends. DNA for the CDR3: TGTGCCAGCAGCACGGGACCGGAGGGAGCCAAAAACATTCAGTACTTC. Amino acids: CASSTGPEGAKNIQYF.

The V and J genes are TRBV7-6 and TRBJ2-4, with 11 bases fitting TRBD2. In germline, CDR1 is SGHVS, CDR2 FNYEAQ. Losses at the gene ends were 5 bases for V and 13 bases for J; bases not matched to a gene: 13. The CDR3 covers 15 residues. The CDR3 region has the DNA TGTGCCAGCAGCCCAAGACTAGCGGGATACGAAGAGCAGTACTTC. Its translation: CASSPRLAGYEEQYF.

The chain joins TRBV20-1 to TRBJ2-5; 9 nucleotides line up with TRBD1. The J call may be wrong; the DNA end is better matched by TRBJ2-7. In germline, CDR1 is DFQATT, CDR2 SNEGSKA (reference sequence). There are 14 residues in the CDR3. CDR3 DNA: TGCAGTGCTAGATGGGGGACAGGGTCAAGCGAGCAGTACTTC. It yields the protein CSARWGTGSSEQYF.

The rearrangement uses TRBV10-3 and TRBJ2-1; either TRBD1 or TRBD2 may fit D (5 bases each). Germline CDR1 ENHRY, CDR2 SYGVKD. V was clipped by 8 bases and J by 1 base, with 15 bases between them. The CDR3 length is 15 residues. The CDR3 sequence: CAIGLTASSYNEQFF. The CDR3 DNA is TGTGCCATCGGACTGACAGCATCTTCCTACAATGAGCAGTTCTTC.

The gene calls are TRBV7-2 and TRBJ1-2, with a weak D call TRBD1 (6 bases). Trimming left V 7 bases short and J 2 bases short, with 14 bases between. The CDR3 is 14 residues long. The germline V gene has CDR1 SGHTA and CDR2 FQGNSA. The CDR3 DNA sequence: TGTGCCAGCAACTCCGGAGGGGGGAACTATGGCTACACCTTC. Its translation: CASNSGGGNYGYTF.

This chain uses TRBV11-2 with TRBJ2-5; 7 nucleotides match TRBD2. Unmatched junction bases numbered 11, after V lost 3 bases and J lost 7 bases. In germline, CDR1 is SGHAT, CDR2 FQNNGV. CDR3 size: 15 residues. CDR3 protein: CASSFRGAGLGTQYF. For the CDR3, the DNA is TGTGCCAGCAGCTTCCGGGGAGCGGGACTGGGGACCCAGTACTTC. Supplemented by reference TRBV11-2 and TRBJ2-5, the full variable domain reads EAGVAQSPRYKIIEKRQSVAFWCNPISGHATLYWYQQILGQGPKLLIQFQNNGVVDDSQLPKDRFSAERLKGVDSTLKIQPAKLEDSAVYLCASSFRGAGLGTQYFGPGTRLLVL.

This clonotype showed up just a few times. The chain joins TRBV6-6 to TRBJ2-1, with D possibly being TRBD1 (5 bases). V was trimmed by 7 bases and J by 3 bases, leaving 13 bases between them. The CDR3 loop spans 14 amino acids. Germline CDR1 is MNHNY and CDR2 is SVGAGI (reference sequence). The CDR3 sequence is CASTDQGRYNEQFF. CDR3 bases: TGTGCCAGCACGGACCAGGGTCGCTACAATGAGCAGTTCTTC.

The rearrangement uses TRBV29-1 and TRBJ2-1, with TRBD2 matching over 7 bases. CDR3 length: 13 amino acids. Germline V gene lookup returns CDR1 SQVTM and CDR2 ANQGSEA. After removal of 3 bases from V and 8 bases from J, the junction contained 7 bases not matched to a gene. The CDR3 spells CSVEVREPYEQFF. CDR3 bases: TGCAGCGTTGAGGTGCGGGAGCCGTATGAGCAGTTCTTC.

The chain recombines TRBV3-1 with TRBJ2-3; the match to TRBD2 covers 7 bases. V was pared by 4 bases and J by 6 bases, with 13 bases of the junction left unmatched. The CDR3 runs to 16 residues. The germline V gene has CDR1 LGHDT and CDR2 YNNKEL (reference sequence). The CDR3 loop is CASSPLASGAGDTQYF. The CDR3 DNA reads as TGTGCCAGCAGCCCACTTGCTAGCGGTGCTGGGGATACGCAGTATTTT.

This chain connects TRBV11-2 to TRBJ2-1; 7 nucleotides line up with TRBD2. Germline values: CDR1 SGHAT, CDR2 FQNNGV. V lost 1 base to trimming and J lost 6 bases; unmatched junction nucleotides: 6. The length of the CDR3 is 15 residues. CDR3 protein: CASSLGGGSGNEQFF. The CDR3 nucleotides read TGTGCCAGCAGCTTAGGCGGCGGGAGCGGCAATGAGCAGTTCTTC.